The rows below give T cell receptor beta chains drawn from one sample of a study of low-dose radiotherapy and immunotherapy resistance in tumors. TCRdb fed the reads into MiXCR, producing one record per CDR3 protein. Here the sample spans around 76,000 distinct CDR3 sequences, around 29% being singletons. The specimen was PBMCs, collected before treatment. These receptors were taken from a female donor with ovarian cancer. The CDR3 runs from the conserved cysteine through the conserved F or W. A D gene is named only where the DNA matches it firmly. Clone size, where shown, is once, few, many, or a class for clones that have expanded.

CDR3 protein: CSVGSESGRWTGELFF; CDR3 DNA: TGCAGCGTGGGTTCAGAGAGCGGGAGGTGGACCGGGGAGCTGTTTTTT; D gene: TRBD2; J gene: TRBJ2-2; CDR3 length: 16; clone size: few; V gene: TRBV29-1
CDR3 protein: CASSYSLGYQPQHF; CDR3 DNA: TGTGCCAGCAGTTACTCTCTAGGGTATCAGCCCCAGCATTTT; D gene: NA; J gene: TRBJ1-5; CDR3 length: 14; clone size: NA; V gene: TRBV6-6
CDR3 protein: CSALDLTGPMGGLAGNNEQFF; CDR3 DNA: TGCAGTGCTCTCGACCTGACAGGACCTATGGGGGGACTAGCGGGAAACAATGAGCAGTTCTTC; D gene: TRBD2; J gene: TRBJ2-1; CDR3 length: 21; clone size: NA; V gene: TRBV20-1
CDR3 protein: CASPTTPTEAFF; CDR3 DNA: TGTGCCAGCCCGACGACCCCCACTGAAGCTTTCTTT; D gene: NA; J gene: TRBJ1-1; CDR3 length: 12; clone size: many; V gene: TRBV21-1
CDR3 protein: CASSPDRSRMVIQYF; CDR3 DNA: TGTGCCAGCAGCCCGGACAGGTCTCGGATGGTCATTCAGTACTTC; D gene: TRBD1; J gene: TRBJ2-4; CDR3 length: 15; clone size: NA; V gene: TRBV7-8
CDR3 protein: CASSLGTSVFTDTQYF; CDR3 DNA: TGTGCCAGCAGCTTAGGAACTAGCGTTTTTACAGATACGCAGTATTTT; D gene: TRBD2; J gene: TRBJ2-3; CDR3 length: 16; clone size: many; V gene: TRBV7-9
CDR3 protein: CASSPQAGGKNIQYF; CDR3 DNA: TGTGCCAGCAGTCCCCAGGCGGGAGGTAAAAACATTCAGTACTTC; D gene: TRBD2; J gene: TRBJ2-4; CDR3 length: 15; clone size: NA; V gene: TRBV28
CDR3 protein: CASSSWTSGRNGVSSYNEQFF; CDR3 DNA: TGTGCCAGCAGTTCTTGGACTAGCGGGAGAAATGGGGTGAGCTCCTACAATGAGCAGTTCTTC; D gene: TRBD2; J gene: TRBJ2-1; CDR3 length: 21; clone size: NA; V gene: TRBV28
CDR3 protein: CASATTGGLNQPQHF; CDR3 DNA: TGTGCCAGCGCCACTACTGGGGGCCTCAATCAGCCCCAGCATTTT; D gene: NA; J gene: TRBJ1-5; CDR3 length: 15; clone size: many; V gene: TRBV11-2
CDR3 protein: CASSLGQGPVPVTDTQYF; CDR3 DNA: TGCGCCAGCAGCTTGGGACAGGGGCCGGTGCCCGTCACAGATACGCAGTATTTT; D gene: TRBD1; J gene: TRBJ2-3; CDR3 length: 18; clone size: few; V gene: TRBV5-1
CDR3 protein: CASSQDWVRGDNQPQHF; CDR3 DNA: TGCGCCAGCAGCCAAGATTGGGTCAGGGGTGACAATCAGCCCCAGCATTTT; D gene: NA; J gene: TRBJ1-5; CDR3 length: 17; clone size: many; V gene: TRBV5-4
CDR3 protein: CSVDSTPEAFF; CDR3 DNA: TGCAGCGTTGATTCCACCCCTGAAGCTTTCTTT; D gene: NA; J gene: TRBJ1-1; CDR3 length: 11; clone size: NA; V gene: TRBV29-1
CDR3 protein: CASSQSGTNYGYTF; CDR3 DNA: TGCGCCAGCAGTCAATCCGGGACAAACTATGGCTACACCTTC; D gene: NA; J gene: TRBJ1-2; CDR3 length: 14; clone size: once; V gene: TRBV23-1
CDR3 protein: CASSPHGTSGGARYEQYF; CDR3 DNA: TGTGCCAGCAGTCCTCATGGGACTAGCGGGGGTGCGAGGTACGAGCAGTACTTC; D gene: TRBD2; J gene: TRBJ2-7; CDR3 length: 18; clone size: many; V gene: TRBV28
CDR3 protein: CAWSVGFGTEAFF; CDR3 DNA: TGTGCCTGGAGTGTAGGTTTTGGCACTGAAGCTTTCTTT; D gene: NA; J gene: TRBJ1-1; CDR3 length: 13; clone size: many; V gene: TRBV30
CDR3 protein: CASSEDGSYGYTF; CDR3 DNA: TGTGCCAGCAGCGAGGACGGCTCCTATGGCTACACCTTC; D gene: NA; J gene: TRBJ1-2; CDR3 length: 13; clone size: many; V gene: TRBV7-2
CDR3 protein: CASRFRTSGRTDTQYF; CDR3 DNA: TGTGCCAGCAGGTTTCGGACTAGCGGTCGCACAGATACGCAGTATTTT; D gene: TRBD2; J gene: TRBJ2-3; CDR3 length: 16; clone size: many; V gene: TRBV7-9
CDR3 protein: CSARGLAGGLTDTQYF; CDR3 DNA: TGCAGTGCTAGAGGATTAGCGGGGGGACTCACAGATACGCAGTATTTT; D gene: TRBD2; J gene: TRBJ2-3; CDR3 length: 16; clone size: many; V gene: TRBV20-1
CDR3 protein: CASSIGRDTGELFF; CDR3 DNA: TGTGCCAGTAGTATAGGACGGGACACCGGGGAGCTGTTTTTT; D gene: NA; J gene: TRBJ2-2; CDR3 length: 14; clone size: many; V gene: TRBV19
CDR3 protein: CAPPRGETQYF; CDR3 DNA: TGTGCCCCCCCGAGGGGCGAGACCCAGTACTTC; D gene: NA; J gene: TRBJ2-5; CDR3 length: 11; clone size: many; V gene: TRBV25-1
CDR3 protein: CAWSTGANGELFF; CDR3 DNA: TGTGCCTGGAGTACAGGGGCGAACGGGGAGCTGTTTTTT; D gene: TRBD1; J gene: TRBJ2-2; CDR3 length: 13; clone size: many; V gene: TRBV30
CDR3 protein: CASSMAGGDEAFF; CDR3 DNA: TGTGCCAGTAGTATGGCCGGGGGGGATGAAGCTTTCTTT; D gene: NA; J gene: TRBJ1-1; CDR3 length: 13; clone size: many; V gene: TRBV19
CDR3 protein: CVISFEGWETQYF; CDR3 DNA: TGTGTCATCAGTTTCGAAGGGTGGGAGACCCAGTACTTC; D gene: NA; J gene: TRBJ2-5; CDR3 length: 13; clone size: NA; V gene: TRBV28
CDR3 protein: CASGTALPPNEQYF; CDR3 DNA: TGTGCCAGCGGGACGGCCCTACCTCCTAACGAGCAGTACTTC; D gene: NA; J gene: TRBJ2-7; CDR3 length: 14; clone size: NA; V gene: TRBV28
CDR3 protein: CASSLTRNQPQHF; CDR3 DNA: TGTGCCAGCAGCCTAACACGCAATCAGCCCCAGCATTTT; D gene: NA; J gene: TRBJ1-5; CDR3 length: 13; clone size: NA; V gene: TRBV11-2
CDR3 protein: CASSPGTAPNYGYTF; CDR3 DNA: TGTGCCAGCAGCCCCGGGACAGCTCCTAACTATGGCTACACCTTC; D gene: TRBD1; J gene: TRBJ1-2; CDR3 length: 15; clone size: NA; V gene: TRBV5-3
CDR3 protein: CASSNSGSNEQFF; CDR3 DNA: TGCGCCAGCAGTAATAGCGGGAGCAATGAGCAGTTCTTC; D gene: TRBD2; J gene: TRBJ2-1; CDR3 length: 13; clone size: many; V gene: TRBV10-1
CDR3 protein: CASSSTVTGELFF; CDR3 DNA: TGTGCCAGCAGTTCTACAGTTACCGGGGAGCTGTTTTTT; D gene: NA; J gene: TRBJ2-2; CDR3 length: 13; clone size: NA; V gene: TRBV12-3/TRBV12-4
CDR3 protein: CAISESWTDLPRRLGYGYTF; CDR3 DNA: TGTGCCATCAGTGAGTCGTGGACAGACCTTCCTCGCCGGCTAGGGTATGGCTACACCTTC; D gene: NA; J gene: TRBJ1-2; CDR3 length: 20; clone size: NA; V gene: TRBV10-3
CDR3 protein: CSARMGGETQYF; CDR3 DNA: TGCAGTGCTAGAATGGGGGGAGAGACCCAGTACTTC; D gene: NA; J gene: TRBJ2-5; CDR3 length: 12; clone size: many; V gene: TRBV20-1
CDR3 protein: CSAGGGPSSGNTIYF; CDR3 DNA: TGCAGTGCGGGGGGGGGGCCGAGCTCTGGAAACACCATATATTTT; D gene: NA; J gene: TRBJ1-3; CDR3 length: 15; clone size: NA; V gene: TRBV20-1
CDR3 protein: CASSTRGRYEQYF; CDR3 DNA: TGTGCCAGTAGTACCAGAGGGCGGTACGAGCAGTACTTC; D gene: NA; J gene: TRBJ2-7; CDR3 length: 13; clone size: NA; V gene: TRBV19
CDR3 protein: CASSQAPGQGARRAWDGEQFF; CDR3 DNA: TGTGCCAGCAGCCAAGCCCCGGGACAGGGGGCGCGACGGGCTTGGGATGGTGAGCAGTTCTTC; D gene: TRBD1; J gene: TRBJ2-1; CDR3 length: 21; clone size: once; V gene: TRBV4-2
CDR3 protein: CSVVVRRQILLDEQYF; CDR3 DNA: TGCAGCGTTGTAGTCAGAAGACAGATTCTTTTGGACGAGCAGTACTTC; D gene: NA; J gene: TRBJ2-7; CDR3 length: 16; clone size: many; V gene: TRBV29-1
CDR3 protein: CAWSVQSGGTRNTIYF; CDR3 DNA: TGTGCCTGGAGTGTACAGTCCGGCGGGACTAGAAACACCATATATTTT; D gene: NA; J gene: TRBJ1-3; CDR3 length: 16; clone size: many; V gene: TRBV30
CDR3 protein: CASSIYLCSVGGGAGSDTQYF; CDR3 DNA: NA; D gene: NA; J gene: TRBJ2-3; CDR3 length: 21; clone size: NA; V gene: TRBV5-4
CDR3 protein: CASRVNLDKAFF; CDR3 DNA: TGCGCCAGCAGGGTCAACCTAGACAAGGCGTTCTTC; D gene: NA; J gene: TRBJ2-1; CDR3 length: 12; clone size: NA; V gene: TRBV5-1
CDR3 protein: CASSSQGRASYGYTF; CDR3 DNA: TGTGCCAGCAGCTCTCAGGGCAGGGCCAGCTATGGCTACACCTTC; D gene: NA; J gene: TRBJ1-2; CDR3 length: 15; clone size: NA; V gene: TRBV11-2
CDR3 protein: CASSLESQDRGSPLHF; CDR3 DNA: TGCGCCAGCAGCCTCGAGTCGCAAGATAGGGGGTCACCCCTCCACTTT; D gene: NA; J gene: TRBJ1-6; CDR3 length: 16; clone size: NA; V gene: TRBV5-1
CDR3 protein: CASSVTQTVNTGELFF; CDR3 DNA: TGTGCCAGCAGCGTAACACAGACGGTAAACACCGGGGAGCTGTTTTTT; D gene: NA; J gene: TRBJ2-2; CDR3 length: 16; clone size: many; V gene: TRBV9
CDR3 protein: CASSDTGTGTREAFF; CDR3 DNA: TGTGCCAGCAGTGACACCGGGACGGGAACACGTGAAGCTTTCTTT; D gene: NA; J gene: TRBJ1-1; CDR3 length: 15; clone size: few; V gene: TRBV25-1
CDR3 protein: CASSLRGGDNTGELFF; CDR3 DNA: TGTGCCAGCAGCTTACGCGGGGGAGATAACACCGGGGAGCTGTTTTTT; D gene: TRBD2; J gene: TRBJ2-2; CDR3 length: 16; clone size: many; V gene: TRBV7-9
CDR3 protein: CASSEGGTGAYEQYF; CDR3 DNA: TGTGCCAGCAGCGAAGGTGGGACAGGAGCCTACGAGCAGTACTTC; D gene: TRBD1; J gene: TRBJ2-7; CDR3 length: 15; clone size: many; V gene: TRBV3-1
CDR3 protein: CAWSVRGTGNTIYF; CDR3 DNA: TGTGCCTGGAGTGTTCGAGGAACTGGAAACACCATATATTTT; D gene: NA; J gene: TRBJ1-3; CDR3 length: 14; clone size: NA; V gene: TRBV30